This section outlines one T cell receptor beta chain sequence together with its context. Its antigen is unidentified. The sample belongs to a study of OX40 agonist ivuxolimab in advanced cancers. Study-level information: Age averaged 60 years (range roughly 23 to 79), and 82.7% were male. Broader study findings: Clonal expansion was among the lowest in partial responders at 0.1-3.0 mg/kg, especially CD8+.

Germline lookup yields CDR1 PRHDT and CDR2 FYEKMQ (reference sequence). CDR3 length: 15 amino acids. The germline V and J ends were trimmed by 5 bases and 1 base, with 15 bases remaining between them. TCRdb keeps only in-frame clones here, not all; method: immunoSEQ multiplex PCR. Of about 50,000 clones listed, approximately 89% are singletons. The sequence came from an adult with an advanced solid tumor such as melanoma, head and neck, liver or kidney cancer. This sequence joins TRBV13 and TRBJ2-7; the D gene is possibly TRBD1 (5 bases). The specimen comprised CD4+ or CD8+ T cells sorted from blood, sampled in a trial of the OX40 agonist ivuxolimab. As DNA, the CDR3 is TGTGCCAGCAGCCCCAGGGTGTACCCTTCCTACGAGCAGTACTTC. Its protein product is CASSPRVYPSYEQYF.